These 3 T cell receptor beta chains share one sample of origin, sequenced in a study of OX40 agonist ivuxolimab in advanced cancers. Clones were sequenced by immunoSEQ multiplex PCR, and TCRdb holds only the in-frame ones, with some missing. The table records 55,000 to 70,000 clones, 80% of them present only once. The sample in question was CD4+ or CD8+ T cells sorted from blood, obtained in a trial of the OX40 agonist ivuxolimab. The origin of the receptors is an adult with an advanced solid tumor such as melanoma, head and neck, liver or kidney cancer.

V is TRBV28 and J is TRBJ1-1; D not certain. The CDR3 sequence is 13 residues long. V was trimmed by 7 bases and J by 2 bases, leaving 11 bases between them. In germline, CDR1 is MDHEN, CDR2 SYDVKM. The DNA of the CDR3 is TGTGCCAGCACCTCAACCGGAAACACTGAAGCTTTCTTT. Translation: CASTSTGNTEAFF.

This clone has only one observation. The chain has TRBV15 and TRBJ1-1; no clear D. V lost 1 base, J lost 3 bases, and 9 bases lay in between. Looked up from germline, CDR1 is LNHNV and CDR2 is YYDKDF (reference sequence). The CDR3 is 14 residues long. The CDR3 protein is CATSRGGSDTEAFF. Written as DNA, the CDR3 is TGTGCCACCAGCAGAGGCGGGTCCGACACTGAAGCTTTCTTT.

The chain employs TRBV15 and TRBJ2-7; TRBD2 is a possible D gene (6 bases). CDR1 LNHNV and CDR2 YYDKDF come from the germline V gene (reference sequence). This CDR3 has 13 amino acids. Trimming removed 3 bases from V and 0 bases from J, with 6 bases in between. CDR3 protein: CATSRDYSYEQYF. The DNA of the CDR3 is TGTGCCACCAGCAGGGACTACTCCTACGAGCAGTACTTC.